A single sample is the source of the 5 T cell receptor beta chains below, sequenced in a study of OX40 agonist ivuxolimab in advanced cancers. Clones were read by immunoSEQ multiplex PCR, and TCRdb kept only the in-frame ones, dropping some. The sample consists of nearly 80,000 clones, 90% of them appearing once. The sequencing here drew on CD4+ or CD8+ T cells sorted from blood, taken in a trial of the OX40 agonist ivuxolimab. Source of these receptors: an adult with an advanced solid tumor such as melanoma, head and neck, liver or kidney cancer.

The V call is TRBV28, the J call TRBJ1-1; tentatively, D is TRBD1 (6 bases). Trimming removed 6 bases at V and 1 base at J, with 9 bases between. The CDR3 runs 13 residues. Looked up from germline, CDR1 is MDHEN and CDR2 is SYDVKM. The CDR3: CASRRDKNTEAFF. The CDR3 DNA reads TGTGCCAGCAGGAGGGACAAGAACACTGAAGCTTTCTTT. Based on the CDR3 plus reference TRBV28 and TRBJ1-1, the full variable domain is DVKVTQSSRYLVKRTGEKVFLECVQDMDHENMFWYRQDPGLGLRLIYFSYDVKMKEKGDIPEGYSVSREKKERFSLILESASTNQTSMYLCASRRDKNTEAFFGQGTRLTVV.

The chain couples TRBV7-9 to TRBJ1-1; no reliable D call. From germline, CDR1 is SEHNR and CDR2 FQNEAQ (reference sequence). The CDR3 is 15 residues long. Trimming cost V 3 bases and J 4 bases, with 15 bases left between them. This chain's CDR3 is CASSLSGIEGTEAFF. The CDR3 DNA reads TGTGCCAGCAGCTTGTCTGGGATTGAGGGCACTGAAGCTTTCTTT.

The chain combines TRBV6-6 with TRBJ1-3; a weak D match, TRBD1 (5 bases). The V gene's germline CDR1 is MNHNY and CDR2 SVGAGI (reference sequence). Trimming shortened V by 6 bases and J by 9 bases, and 15 bases separated the two germline ends. The CDR3 sequence is 13 residues long. This chain's CDR3 is CASSGDFLGTIYF. The CDR3 DNA reads TGTGCCAGCAGCGGGGACTTCTTGGGCACCATATATTTT.

This chain uses TRBV19 with TRBJ1-3; D perhaps matches TRBD1 (6 bases). Germline V gives CDR1 LNHDA, CDR2 SQIVND (reference sequence). V lost 7 bases, J lost 4 bases, and 14 bases lay in between. This CDR3 region has 14 residues. CDR3 bases: TGTGCCAGTAACCCGGACAGCGTCGGAAACACCATATATTTT. Translation: CASNPDSVGNTIYF.

This chain links TRBV6-1 with TRBJ1-6; D gene unclear. Germline V lookup: CDR1 MNHNS, CDR2 SASEGT. The length of the CDR3 is 15 residues. Trimming removed 10 bases from V and 10 bases from J, with 23 bases in between. The CDR3 bases are TGTGCCACCCCAAACGGGAATTCTATGGACTCACCCCTCCACTTT. It codes for CATPNGNSMDSPLHF.